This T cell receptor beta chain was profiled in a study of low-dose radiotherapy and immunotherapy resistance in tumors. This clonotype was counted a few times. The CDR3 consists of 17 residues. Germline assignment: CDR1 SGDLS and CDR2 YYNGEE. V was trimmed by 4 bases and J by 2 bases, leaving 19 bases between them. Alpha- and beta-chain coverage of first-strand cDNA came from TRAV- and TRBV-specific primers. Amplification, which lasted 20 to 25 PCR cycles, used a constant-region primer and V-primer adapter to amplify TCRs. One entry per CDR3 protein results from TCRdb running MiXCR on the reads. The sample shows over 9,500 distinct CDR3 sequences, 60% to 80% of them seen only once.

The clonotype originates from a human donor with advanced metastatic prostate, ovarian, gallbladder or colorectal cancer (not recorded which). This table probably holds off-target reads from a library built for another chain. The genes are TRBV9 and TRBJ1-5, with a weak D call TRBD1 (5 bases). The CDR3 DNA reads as TGTGCCAGCAGCCCCTCGTGGGTGCGAGGGGGCAATCAGCCCCAGCATTTT. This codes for CASSPSWVRGGNQPQHF.